These T cell receptor beta chains were read from a single sample in a study of post-analysis software for immune sequencing data. TCRdb analysed the PCR reads with MiXCR anew, one entry per CDR3 protein. Seen here are hundreds of thousands of distinct CDR3 sequences, roughly 29% observed once, and the top ten hold roughly 0.57%. The specimen sequenced was blood. These receptors came from a girl aged 10 to 17 with multiple sclerosis. The CDR3 runs from the conserved cysteine through the conserved F or W. D genes are given only for firm matches. Clone size is stated in some rows and not others, as once, few, many or a class when expanded.

>NA|TRBV12-3/TRBV12-4|TRBD1|TRBJ1-1
TGTGCCAGCAGGGGGACAGGCTCCGGAACCCTCAAAGCTTTCTTT
CASRGTGSGTLKAFF
>NA|TRBV11-2|NA|TRBJ1-6
TGTGCCAGCAGCTTAGACGGCCGCGATTCACCCCTCCACTTT
CASSLDGRDSPLHF
>NA|TRBV6-5|TRBD2|TRBJ2-4
TGTGCCAGCAGTTACGCCGACGCCGGGACTAGCGGGCTGGAGCAGTACTTC
CASSYADAGTSGLEQYF
>many|TRBV5-1|NA|TRBJ2-6
TGCGCCAGCAGCCCCGGACCTTCTGGGGCCAACGTCCTGACTTTC
CASSPGPSGANVLTF
>few|TRBV20-1|NA|TRBJ2-1
TGCAGTGCTAGGCAGACAAATGGAGGTGAGCAGTTCTTC
CSARQTNGGEQFF
>many|TRBV29-1|NA|TRBJ2-5
TGCAGCGCCTTCCTTGGGGCCGAATCCCAGACCCAGTACTTC
CSAFLGAESQTQYF
>few|TRBV29-1|TRBD1|TRBJ1-4
TGCAGCGGTCAACAGGGGGCGCGCGGTGAAAAACTGTTTTTT
CSGQQGARGEKLFF
>NA|TRBV6-1|NA|TRBJ1-5
TGTGCCAGCAGTGAGTCGGGGAGCAATCAGCCCCAGCATTTT
CASSESGSNQPQHF
>NA|TRBV18|TRBD1|TRBJ2-6
TGTGCCAGCTCACTAGGACAGGGGAGAGCCAACGTCCTGACTTTC
CASSLGQGRANVLTF
>NA|TRBV5-1|TRBD2|TRBJ2-6
TGCGCCAGCAGCTTGCAGCGGGACCGCTCTGGGGCCAACGTCCTGACTTTC
CASSLQRDRSGANVLTF
>NA|TRBV24-1|TRBD2|TRBJ2-1
TGTGCCACCAGTGATTTGAAGCGGGGGTCGTACAATGAGCAGTTCTTC
CATSDLKRGSYNEQFF
>few|TRBV7-2|TRBD2|TRBJ2-3
TGTGCCAGCAGCTTTGGACTAGCGGGACCAAGCACAGATACGCAGTATTTT
CASSFGLAGPSTDTQYF
>NA|TRBV20-1|NA|TRBJ2-1
TGCAGTGCTAGAGCACATTTGGTAGCAAATTATGAGCAGTTCTTC
CSARAHLVANYEQFF
>NA|TRBV14|NA|TRBJ2-1
TGTGCCAGCAGCAGAAAAGATGGCTTCAATGAGCAGTTCTTC
CASSRKDGFNEQFF
>few|TRBV6-1|NA|TRBJ1-2
TGTGCCAGCAGAGGAGGGGACTATGGCTACACCTTC
CASRGGDYGYTF
>many|TRBV20-1|NA|TRBJ2-1
TGCAGTGCTAGAGGCCAGCGGCTACACCAGTTCTTC
CSARGQRLHQFF
>NA|TRBV6-5|NA|TRBJ2-7
TGTGCCAGCAGTTACGACGGCGGTCACAATGAGCAGTACTTC
CASSYDGGHNEQYF
>NA|TRBV24-1|TRBD2|TRBJ2-5
TGTGCCACCAGTGATAGCGGGAGGTTCCAAGAGACCCAGTACTTC
CATSDSGRFQETQYF
>few|TRBV7-2|TRBD1|TRBJ1-2
TGTGCCAGCAGCTCAACGGGACAGGGGGCCTATGGCTACACCTTC
CASSSTGQGAYGYTF
>NA|TRBV28|TRBD1|TRBJ1-5
TGTGCCAGCAGCCTTGGACAGGGGGCTTGGACCCAGCATTTT
CASSLGQGAWTQHF
>NA|TRBV4-3|TRBD2|TRBJ2-3
TGCGCCAGCAGCCAAGATCCTAGCGGAGGAGTCACAGATACGCAGTATTTT
CASSQDPSGGVTDTQYF
>few|TRBV6-1|NA|TRBJ2-1
TGTGCCAGCAGCCCAGGGTGGAGGGAGCAGTTCTTC
CASSPGWREQFF